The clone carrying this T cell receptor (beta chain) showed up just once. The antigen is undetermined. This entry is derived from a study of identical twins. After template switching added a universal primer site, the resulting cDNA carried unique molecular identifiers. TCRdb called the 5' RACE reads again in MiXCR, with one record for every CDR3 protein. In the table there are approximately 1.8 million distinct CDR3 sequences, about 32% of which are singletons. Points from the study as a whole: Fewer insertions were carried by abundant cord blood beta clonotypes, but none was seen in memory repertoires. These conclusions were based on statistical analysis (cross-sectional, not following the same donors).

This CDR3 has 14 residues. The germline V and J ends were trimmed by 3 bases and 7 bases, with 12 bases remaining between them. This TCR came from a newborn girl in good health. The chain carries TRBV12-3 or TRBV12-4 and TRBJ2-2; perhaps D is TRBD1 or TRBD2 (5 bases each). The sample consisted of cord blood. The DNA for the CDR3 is TGTGCCAGCAGTTTCGGGACCCGGGGCGGGGAGCTGTTTTTT. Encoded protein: CASSFGTRGGELFF.